These 17 T cell receptor beta chains share one sample of origin, sequenced in a study of OX40 agonist ivuxolimab in advanced cancers. The data were produced by immunoSEQ multiplex PCR, yet TCRdb's version contains in-frame clones alone and is incomplete. The sample lists 65,000 to 75,000 clones, around nine tenths occurring once. Sequenced here: CD4+ or CD8+ T cells sorted from blood, sampled in a trial of the OX40 agonist ivuxolimab. The receptors originated from an adult with an advanced solid tumor such as melanoma, head and neck, liver or kidney cancer.

This chain links TRBV6-1 with TRBJ2-7; the D call may be TRBD1 or TRBD2 (6 bases each). The V and J ends lost 5 bases and 5 bases respectively, with 16 bases between them. The CDR3 loop spans 14 amino acids. Germline CDR1 is MNHNS and CDR2 is SASEGT. CDR3 sequence: CASSPMGGTDEQYF. Here the CDR3 DNA reads TGTGCCAGCAGTCCGATGGGGGGCACGGACGAGCAGTACTTC.

V is TRBV27 and J is TRBJ2-2; maybe TRBD1 (5 bases). This CDR3 is 16 amino acids long. Germline-derived CDR1 and CDR2 are MNHEY and SMNVEV (reference sequence). Trimming took 1 base from V and 0 from J, leaving 9 bases between them. The CDR3 nucleotides are TGTGCCAGCAGTTTATACCGGACAACGAACACCGGGGAGCTGTTTTTT. Its translation is CASSLYRTTNTGELFF.

The rearrangement links TRBV19 to TRBJ1-1; 8 bases line up with TRBD1. Germline CDR1 LNHDA, CDR2 SQIVND (reference sequence). The CDR3 is made up of 17 amino acids. V was clipped by 7 bases and J by 1 base; unmatched bases: 14. Written as DNA, the CDR3 is TGTGCCAGTACCTCCGACAGGGGTCGTTCCCAGAACACTGAAGCTTTCTTT. Protein product: CASTSDRGRSQNTEAFF.

J is TRBJ2-5 and V is TRBV5-4; maybe TRBD2 (5 bases). This CDR3 region has 16 residues. Per germline, CDR1 SGHNT and CDR2 YYREEE (reference sequence). With 4 bases removed from V and 3 bases from J, the gap between germline ends came to 19 bases. CDR3 sequence: CASSASGGGPKETQYF. CDR3 nucleotide sequence: TGTGCCAGCAGCGCCTCCGGCGGAGGACCGAAAGAGACCCAGTACTTC.

The chain has TRBV27 and TRBJ2-2; 7 positions agree with TRBD2. This CDR3 comprises 15 residues. Germline V gene data show CDR1 as MNHEY and CDR2 as SMNVEV (reference sequence). V lost 2 bases to trimming and J lost 1 base; unmatched junction nucleotides: 1. Written as DNA, the CDR3 is TGTGCCAGCAGTTTACGCGGGGGGAACACCGGGGAGCTGTTTTTT. Encoded protein: CASSLRGGNTGELFF.

This sequence joins TRBV4-2 and TRBJ1-5; D gene ambiguous. Germline V gene data show CDR1 as LGHNA and CDR2 as YNFKEQ. The V and J ends lost 1 base and 9 bases respectively, with 16 bases between them. The CDR3 runs to 15 residues. The chain's CDR3 is CASSQGARGSMPQHF. CDR3 sequence (DNA): TGTGCCAGCAGCCAAGGCGCCCGGGGTTCGATGCCCCAGCATTTT.

The genes are TRBV7-2 and TRBJ2-7, with TRBD1 matching 7 bases. The CDR3 runs to 14 residues. Germline values: CDR1 SGHTA, CDR2 FQGNSA. V was clipped by 5 bases and J by 10 bases; unmatched bases: 14. The CDR3 nucleotides are TGTGCCAGCAGCCGTCTATCGGCAGGGACAGAACAGTACTTC. It specifies CASSRLSAGTEQYF.

V is TRBV19 and J is TRBJ2-7; 11 bases are a match to TRBD1. V shed 5 bases and J 4 bases; nucleotides not matched to a gene: 7. The CDR3 is made up of 15 amino acids. Germline V gives CDR1 LNHDA, CDR2 SQIVND (reference sequence). CDR3 sequence: CASSLHRDRGYEQYF. The CDR3 DNA reads TGTGCCAGTAGTCTACACCGGGACAGGGGGTACGAGCAGTACTTC.

J is TRBJ2-5 and V is TRBV2; TRBD1 matches at 7 bases. V was clipped by 2 bases and J by 5 bases; unmatched bases: 8. Looked up from germline, CDR1 is SNHLY and CDR2 is FYNNEI. This CDR3 is 15 amino acids long. CDR3 residues: CASSEFTGEWETQYF. The CDR3 nucleotides are TGTGCCAGCAGTGAATTTACAGGGGAGTGGGAGACCCAGTACTTC.

The gene calls are TRBV6-5 and TRBJ2-7; unclear D gene. Germline V gene lookup returns CDR1 MNHEY and CDR2 SVGAGI. Trimming took 2 bases from V and 6 from J, leaving 11 bases between them. The CDR3 has 13 residues. This CDR3 is CASSYAPWAEQYF. CDR3 nucleotides: TGTGCCAGCAGTTACGCCCCGTGGGCCGAGCAGTACTTC.

CDR3 DNA: TGTGCCTGGAGTGTCGAACGGGGGCGGGTGACTGAAGCTTTCTTT. Translation: CAWSVERGRVTEAFF. The V gene is TRBV30, the J gene TRBJ1-1; D perhaps matches TRBD1 (6 bases). Trimming removed 0 bases at V and 5 bases at J, with 16 bases between. CDR1 GTSNPN and CDR2 SVGIG come from the germline V gene (reference sequence). The CDR3 sequence is 15 residues long. Combining the CDR3 with reference TRBV30 and TRBJ1-1 gives the whole variable domain SQTIHQWPATLVQPVGSPLSLECTVEGTSNPNLYWYRQAAGRGLQLLFYSVGIGQISSEVPQNLSASRPQDRQFILSSKKLLLSDSGFYLCAWSVERGRVTEAFFGQGTRLTVV.

The CDR3 DNA sequence: TGTGCCAGCAGCTTATATGCACAGGGTGGTTACGAGCAGTACTTC. Residues: CASSLYAQGGYEQYF. This rearrangement joins TRBV7-2 to TRBJ2-7, with D perhaps matching TRBD1 (6 bases). CDR1 and CDR2 (germline): SGHTA, FQGNSA. The CDR3 totals 15 residues. V was cut by 2 bases and J by 4 bases, with 15 bases left in between.

The chain couples TRBV5-1 to TRBJ2-2, with TRBD2 matching 8 bases. The CDR3 contains 16 residues. Germline values: CDR1 SGHRS, CDR2 YFSETQ. With 0 bases clipped from V and 1 base from J, the junction kept 2 bases outside the gene matches. CDR3 in DNA: TGCGCCAGCAGCTTGGGAGCGGGGGTGAACACCGGGGAGCTGTTTTTT. It specifies CASSLGAGVNTGELFF. Combining the CDR3 with reference TRBV5-1 and TRBJ2-2 gives the whole variable domain KAGVTQTPRYLIKTRGQQVTLSCSPISGHRSVSWYQQTPGQGLQFLFEYFSETQRNKGNFPGRFSGRQFSNSRSEMNVSTLELGDSALYLCASSLGAGVNTGELFFGEGSRLTVL.

The chain is built from TRBV2 and TRBJ1-2; D is unresolved. V lost 8 bases and J 1 base, leaving 14 bases between the germline ends. This CDR3 region has 14 residues. Germline values: CDR1 SNHLY, CDR2 FYNNEI. CDR3 nucleotide sequence: TGTGCCAGCTGTGCTGGGGAATTTAACTATGGCTACACCTTC. The encoded protein is CASCAGEFNYGYTF.

J is TRBJ2-7 and V is TRBV6-5; TRBD2 aligns across 7 bases. The CDR3 has 16 residues. V dropped 0 bases and J dropped 6; count of bases not matched to a gene: 11. CDR1 and CDR2 from the germline V gene are MNHEY and SVGAGI. The CDR3 here is CASSYSFGAGQIEQYF. CDR3 coding DNA: TGTGCCAGCAGTTACTCGTTCGGAGCGGGGCAAATCGAGCAGTACTTC.

The gene calls are TRBV2 and TRBJ2-2, with D tentatively TRBD2 (5 bases). The CDR3 is made up of 12 amino acids. Germline CDR1 is SNHLY and CDR2 is FYNNEI. Trimming cost V 6 bases and J 3 bases, with 5 bases left between them. CDR3 nucleotides: TGTGCCAGCAGGGAGGACACCGGGGAGCTGTTTTTT. Its translation: CASREDTGELFF.

CDR3 DNA: TGTGCCAGCAGTGATAGGGACAGGATCTCCGGGGAGCTGTTTTTT. Amino acids: CASSDRDRISGELFF. This chain joins TRBV6-1 and TRBJ2-2; 8 bases agree with TRBD1. CDR1 and CDR2 from the germline V gene are MNHNS and SASEGT. The CDR3 runs 15 residues. Unmatched junction bases numbered 6, after V lost 3 bases and J lost 6 bases.